The present T cell receptor (beta chain) was sequenced within a study of blood T cell repertoires in COVID-19. The V and J ends lost 6 bases and 10 bases, in that order; junction bases with no gene match: 12. CDR3 length: 15 residues. Germline V gene data show CDR1 as MGHDK and CDR2 as SYGVNS. Some clones are missing from TCRdb's copy, which holds only in-frame ones; the method was immunoSEQ multiplex PCR. The table shows about 400,000 clones, with around nine tenths occurring only once. The TCR sequence derives from a human donor in a cohort sampled during active COVID-19. This chain joins TRBV25-1 and TRBJ2-1; 10 bases map to TRBD2. Sequencing input: peripheral blood. In DNA form, the CDR3 reads TGTGCCAGCAGCGTTTGGGAGCGGGAGGGGCCGGAGCAGTTCTTC. Translated: CASSVWEREGPEQFF.